This record looks at one T cell receptor (beta chain) sequence and its context. As yet, its antigen is unknown. The data were taken from a study of glioma-infiltrating T cells after dendritic cell vaccination. Whole-study results and caveats: TCR clonality showed no direct relationship with survival.

Assay: immunoSEQ multiplex PCR; the TCRdb copy retains only in-frame clones and omits some. The top ten clones hold more than 10% of a sample with 85,000 to 110,000 clones, roughly 76% of them seen once. The CDR3 spans 14 residues. Germline values: CDR1 LNHDA, CDR2 SQIVND (reference sequence). V lost 5 bases to trimming and J lost 5 bases; unmatched junction nucleotides: 6. The V gene is TRBV19, the J gene TRBJ2-3; 8 bases map to TRBD2. The sequences come from blood, collected before dendritic cell vaccination. This TCR was sampled from a human donor with glioblastoma. The CDR3 protein is CASSSSGGEDTQYF. DNA for the CDR3: TGTGCCAGTAGTTCCAGCGGGGGAGAAGATACGCAGTATTTT. Full variable domain (rest looked up from reference TRBV19 and TRBJ2-3): DGGITQSPKYLFRKEGQNVTLSCEQNLNHDAMYWYRQDPGQGLRLIYYSQIVNDFQKGDIAEGYSVSREKKESFPLTVTSAQKNPTAFYLCASSSSGGEDTQYFGPGTRLTVL.